These T cell receptor beta chains were read from a single sample in a study of blood T cells in healthy people across ages. TCRdb recomputed calls from the 5' RACE reads with MiXCR, one row per CDR3 protein. The data hold about a million distinct CDR3 sequences, with 30% to 40% observed a single time. The sample was blood. All receptors derive from a man between 18 and 35 years old in good health. Each CDR3 is given with its conserved first and last residue. The D gene is left open where the match is weak. Not every row has a clone size; where given, it reads once, few, many or a size class.

D gene	V gene	clone size	J gene	CDR3 protein	CDR3 DNA
NA	TRBV13	NA	TRBJ1-3	CASSRTGLGNTIYF	TGTGCCAGCAGCCGCACAGGGCTTGGAAACACCATATATTTT
TRBD1	TRBV12-3/TRBV12-4	NA	TRBJ1-2	CASSLGDRAFPGYTF	TGTGCCAGCAGTTTAGGGGACAGGGCCTTTCCTGGCTACACCTTC
TRBD1	TRBV7-6	many	TRBJ2-3	CAIEAGTGDTQYF	TGTGCCATCGAGGCAGGGACAGGAGATACGCAGTATTTT
NA	TRBV4-3	NA	TRBJ2-7	CASSQDWSTSYEQYF	TGCGCCAGCAGCCAAGATTGGAGCACATCCTACGAGCAGTACTTC
NA	TRBV18	few	TRBJ2-3	CASSETGGDTDTQYF	TGTGCCAGCTCCGAAACCGGCGGGGACACAGATACGCAGTATTTT
TRBD1	TRBV27	NA	TRBJ1-2	CASQGQGTCGYTF	TGTGCCAGCCAGGGACAGGGGACATGTGGCTACACCTTC
NA	TRBV15	many	TRBJ2-1	CATSGDGSYNEQFF	TGTGCCACCAGTGGTGACGGATCCTACAATGAGCAGTTCTTC
NA	TRBV27	few	TRBJ2-5	CASSPTVGFGTQYF	TGTGCCAGCAGTCCCACCGTAGGATTTGGGACCCAGTACTTC
NA	TRBV20-1	NA	TRBJ1-4	CSARVHHSEKLFF	TGCAGTGCTAGGGTACACCATAGTGAAAAACTGTTTTTT
NA	TRBV12-3/TRBV12-4	NA	TRBJ2-5	CASSLRHFEETQYF	TGTGCCAGCAGCCTGAGACACTTTGAAGAGACCCAGTACTTC
NA	TRBV5-1	NA	TRBJ2-7	CASSLETSREAQYF	TGCGCCAGCAGCTTGGAAACTAGCAGAGAGGCCCAGTACTTC
TRBD2	TRBV6-6	NA	TRBJ2-1	CASSPGGALILEQFF	TGTGCCAGCAGTCCCGGGGGGGCCCTGATATTGGAGCAGTTCTTC
NA	TRBV10-3	few	TRBJ2-1	CAISARGPPANEQFF	TGTGCCATCAGTGCGCGGGGCCCCCCTGCCAATGAGCAGTTCTTC
TRBD1	TRBV11-2	few	TRBJ1-2	CASSPLTGVYTF	TGTGCCAGCAGCCCCCTGACAGGGGTCTACACCTTC
NA	TRBV4-3	NA	TRBJ2-1	CASSQDLPAYNEQFF	TGCGCCAGCAGCCAAGATCTCCCGGCCTACAATGAGCAGTTCTTC
NA	TRBV6-2/TRBV6-3	NA	TRBJ2-7	CASSPRYHYEQYF	TGTGCCAGCAGCCCACGTTATCACTACGAGCAGTACTTC
TRBD1	TRBV4-3	few	TRBJ2-5	CASSQERGPYNEQYF	TGCGCCAGCAGCCAAGAAAGGGGGCCATACAATGAGCAGTACTTC
TRBD1	TRBV27	few	TRBJ2-4	CASSFRTGEGIQYF	TGTGCCAGCAGTTTCCGGACAGGGGAGGGCATTCAGTACTTC
NA	TRBV5-1	NA	TRBJ2-5	CASRESSQETQYF	TGCGCGTCAAGGGAATCGTCCCAAGAGACCCAGTACTTC
NA	TRBV20-1	few	TRBJ1-4	CSARTTFGEKLFF	TGCAGTGCTAGGACAACTTTCGGGGAAAAACTGTTTTTT
NA	TRBV6-2/TRBV6-3	few	TRBJ1-1	CASSYLGQNTEAFF	TGTGCCAGCAGTTACTTGGGGCAGAACACTGAAGCTTTCTTT
NA	TRBV4-2	few	TRBJ2-5	CASSQDSPRFGTQYF	TGTGCCAGCAGCCAAGATAGCCCCCGCTTTGGGACCCAGTACTTC
TRBD1	TRBV27	few	TRBJ1-2	CASRRTGAYGYTF	TGTGCCAGCAGGCGGACAGGAGCCTATGGCTACACCTTC
TRBD2	TRBV20-1	NA	TRBJ2-5	CSARVRTSGEETQYF	TGCAGTGCTAGAGTTCGGACTAGCGGGGAAGAGACCCAGTACTTC
TRBD1	TRBV4-3	few	TRBJ1-2	CASSQGGTGDGYTF	TGCGCCAGCAGCCAAGGGGGGACAGGGGATGGCTACACCTTC
NA	TRBV9	many	TRBJ2-3	CASSAETGPTDTQYF	TGTGCCAGCAGCGCCGAGACAGGTCCCACAGATACGCAGTATTTT
NA	TRBV12-3/TRBV12-4	many	TRBJ2-1	CASRTDLVNEQFF	TGTGCCAGCAGAACAGATCTGGTTAATGAGCAGTTCTTC
NA	TRBV5-1	NA	TRBJ2-2	CASSSDIKTNTGELFF	TGCGCCAGCAGCTCCGACATTAAGACCAACACCGGGGAGCTGTTTTTT
TRBD2	TRBV18	once	TRBJ2-7	CAGSREGTYEQYF	TGTGCCGGCTCACGGGAGGGGACCTACGAGCAGTACTTC
NA	TRBV21-1	NA	TRBJ2-3	CASSKDARVTDTQYF	TGTGCCAGCAGCAAAGATGCCAGGGTGACAGATACGCAGTATTTT
TRBD1	TRBV3-1	NA	TRBJ1-1	CASSPGDRFLGAFF	TGTGCCAGCAGCCCTGGGGACAGGTTCCTTGGAGCTTTCTTT
NA	TRBV27	few	TRBJ1-2	CASSLGQQGGYTF	TGTGCCAGCAGTTTAGGACAGCAGGGGGGCTACACCTTC
NA	TRBV6-2/TRBV6-3	many	TRBJ1-1	CASSYSFGFEAFF	TGTGCCAGCAGTTATAGTTTCGGCTTTGAAGCTTTCTTT
TRBD1	TRBV3-1	few	TRBJ2-1	CASRRYRGSYNEQFF	TGTGCCAGCAGGCGCTACAGGGGCTCCTACAATGAGCAGTTCTTC
NA	TRBV3-1	NA	TRBJ2-1	CASSQGRRRSSYNERYF	TGTGCCAGCAGCCAAGGGAGGCGGAGGAGCTCCTACAATGAGCGGTACTTC
NA	TRBV4-1	many	TRBJ2-5	CASSQDSQETQYF	TGCGCCAGCAGCCAAGACAGCCAAGAGACCCAGTACTTC
NA	TRBV29-1	many	TRBJ1-2	CSVVEGRGGYTF	TGCAGCGTTGTAGAGGGACGCGGGGGCTACACCTTC
NA	TRBV27	few	TRBJ1-1	CASSSLREGRTEAFF	TGTGCCAGCAGTTCCCTTCGAGAGGGACGGACTGAAGCTTTCTTT
TRBD1	TRBV12-3/TRBV12-4	NA	TRBJ1-2	CASRPGQGSGYTF	TGTGCCAGCAGACCGGGACAGGGAAGTGGCTACACCTTC
NA	TRBV11-2	NA	TRBJ2-1	CASSLERVHNEQFF	TGTGCCAGCAGCTTAGAGCGGGTCCACAATGAGCAGTTCTTC
TRBD1	TRBV28	NA	TRBJ2-3	CAIADRSTDTQYF	TGTGCCATCGCGGACAGGAGCACAGATACGCAGTATTTT
NA	TRBV12-3/TRBV12-4	few	TRBJ1-5	CASSSGPGIVGQHF	TGTGCCAGCAGTTCGGGACCAGGAATCGTAGGCCAGCATTTT
TRBD1	TRBV25-1	many	TRBJ2-7	CASSAGTAIYEQYF	TGTGCCAGCAGTGCCGGGACAGCGATCTACGAGCAGTACTTC
TRBD1	TRBV6-5	NA	TRBJ1-2	CASSRDSYYGYTF	TGTGCCAGCAGTCGGGACAGCTACTATGGCTACACCTTC
TRBD2	TRBV6-5	NA	TRBJ2-1	CASTDRASGGNEQFF	TGTGCCAGCACCGACCGGGCTAGCGGGGGGAATGAGCAGTTCTTC
TRBD2	TRBV9	NA	TRBJ2-1	CASSVVPSGVYNEQFF	TGCGCCAGCAGCGTAGTGCCCAGCGGGGTATACAATGAGCAGTTCTTC
TRBD2	TRBV6-2/TRBV6-3	NA	TRBJ2-7	CASSYPPGSGTSFHEQYF	TGTGCCAGCAGTTACCCTCCCGGCTCCGGGACTAGCTTCCACGAGCAGTACTTC
NA	TRBV25-1	few	TRBJ1-2	CASSIVTGYGYTF	TGTGCCAGCAGTATAGTAACTGGGTATGGCTACACCTTC
NA	TRBV7-2	few	TRBJ2-2	CASSLETVGSTGELFF	TGTGCCAGCAGCTTAGAGACCGTGGGCAGCACCGGGGAGCTGTTTTTT
NA	TRBV14	NA	TRBJ1-3	CASSQASAAGNTIYF	TGTGCCAGCAGCCAAGCCTCCGCCGCTGGAAACACCATATATTTT
NA	TRBV6-5	NA	TRBJ1-2	CASRDRAGSYGYTF	TGTGCCAGCAGGGATAGAGCGGGGAGCTATGGCTACACCTTC
NA	TRBV5-1	NA	TRBJ1-4	CASSSDGKPFGANEKLFF	TGCGCCAGCAGCTCCGACGGGAAGCCCTTCGGGGCTAATGAAAAACTGTTTTTT
NA	TRBV4-1	NA	TRBJ2-3	CASSLGDYTQYF	TGCGCCAGCAGCTTGGGGGATTATACGCAGTATTTT
NA	TRBV10-3	NA	TRBJ1-1	CAISDSQNTEAFF	TGTGCCATCAGTGACAGCCAGAACACTGAAGCTTTCTTT